These 21 T cell receptor beta chains originate from one sample sequenced in a study of patients and donors after allogeneic stem cell transplantation. MiXCR, run by TCRdb on the RT-PCR reads, gives a single entry per CDR3 protein. The data contain about 960,000 distinct CDR3 sequences, 18% of them seen just once; the ten biggest clones take up 5% to 6.5%. The sequencing sample was made of blood, either unsorted or a sorted T cell fraction (not recorded which). Receptors originate from a human donor who was either an allogeneic HSCT recipient or a stem cell or donor lymphocyte infusion donor (not recorded which). It is not recorded whose cells these are; they may come from a transplant donor.

This clonotype was seen a handful of times. At one end the junction does not follow the germline gene, possibly because of a read error. V and J are TRBV12-5 and TRBJ1-2, with 8 nucleotides matching TRBD1. This CDR3 region has 16 residues. Germline values: CDR1 LGHNT, CDR2 FRNRAP. CDR3 residues: CASGLVRQGNLYAYTF. Written as DNA, the CDR3 is TGTGCTAGTGGTTTGGTCCGACAGGGGAATCTCTATGCCTACACCTTC.

The CDR3 sequence: CASSGFRGPINEQFF. The CDR3 nucleotides are TGTGCCAGCAGTGGCTTCAGGGGGCCCATCAATGAGCAGTTCTTC. This chain links TRBV6-1 with TRBJ2-1, with TRBD1 matching 8 bases. The V gene end was trimmed by 4 bases and the J gene end by 6 bases; junction bases not matched to a gene: 8. CDR3 length equals 15 residues. The germline V gene has CDR1 MNHNS and CDR2 SASEGT.

This clonotype was observed a few times. The rearrangement joins TRBV7-2 to TRBJ1-2, with D possibly TRBD1 on 6 matching bases. V lost 1 base and J 8 bases, leaving 17 bases between the germline ends. CDR1 is SGHTA, CDR2 FQGNSA, per germline. The CDR3 is 15 amino acids. DNA for the CDR3: TGTGCCAGCAGCTTAGTTGGGACAACCGGGACCGGCTACACCTTC. This translates into CASSLVGTTGTGYTF.

Here the CDR3 DNA reads TGTGCCAGCAGCGCCGGGACCTCCACCTCGGAGCAGTACTTC. Its translation: CASSAGTSTSEQYF. This rearrangement joins TRBV9 to TRBJ2-7; D might be TRBD1 or TRBD2, each matching 5 bases. Germline-derived CDR1 and CDR2 are SGDLS and YYNGEE. V was trimmed by 3 bases and J by 7 bases, leaving 17 bases between them. The CDR3 totals 14 residues.

The chain employs TRBV9 and TRBJ2-3; a weak D match, TRBD2 (5 bases). This CDR3 contains 14 residues. V gave up 3 bases and J gave up 1 base, with 9 bases separating them. The germline V gene has CDR1 SGDLS and CDR2 YYNGEE. For the CDR3, the DNA is TGTGCCAGCAGCGAACTGGAGGGCACAGATACGCAGTATTTT. This sequence encodes CASSELEGTDTQYF.

The V call is TRBV5-1, the J call TRBJ2-1, with D maybe TRBD1 (5 bases). Trimming pared 4 bases from V and 0 bases from J, leaving 14 bases between. From germline, CDR1 is SGHRS and CDR2 YFSETQ. CDR3 length: 16 residues. The CDR3 loop is CASSPEGVSSYNEQFF. CDR3 nucleotide sequence: TGCGCCAGCAGCCCTGAAGGGGTTAGCTCCTACAATGAGCAGTTCTTC.

The chain combines TRBV6-2 or TRBV6-3 with TRBJ2-7; no definite D call. V shed 0 bases and J shed 3 bases, with 9 bases lying between them. Germline loops: CDR1 MNHEY, CDR2 SVGEGT. The CDR3 runs 14 residues. The CDR3 nucleotides read TGTGCCAGCAGTTACTCCTCGGACGTCTACGAGCAGTACTTC. Translated: CASSYSSDVYEQYF.

This chain links TRBV29-1 with TRBJ2-1; 7 nucleotides line up with TRBD1. The germline V gene has CDR1 SQVTM and CDR2 ANQGSEA. The CDR3 is 13 residues long. V dropped 6 bases and J dropped 5; count of bases not matched to a gene: 7. CDR3 in amino acids: CSVSQGVNNEQFF. The CDR3 coding sequence is TGCAGCGTGTCTCAGGGGGTCAACAATGAGCAGTTCTTC.

This clonotype has only a few counts. The genes are TRBV12-5 and TRBJ2-5, with no clear D. V dropped 6 bases and J dropped 4 bases, with 12 bases sitting between them. CDR1 and CDR2 (germline): LGHNT, FRNRAP. This CDR3 contains 13 residues. The DNA of the CDR3 is TGTGCTAGTGGATCCCCTGGGCTAGAGACCCAGTACTTC. The encoded protein is CASGSPGLETQYF.

This chain connects TRBV7-8 to TRBJ2-5; the match to TRBD2 covers 13 bases. Trimming at V came to 5 bases and at J to 6 bases, leaving 12 bases not matched to a gene. The CDR3 is made up of 17 amino acids. The V gene's germline CDR1 is SGHVS and CDR2 FQNEAQ. Written as DNA, the CDR3 is TGTGCCAGCAGCCTGAGGACTAGCGGGGGACTACGGAAGACCCAGTACTTC. Translation gives CASSLRTSGGLRKTQYF.

J is TRBJ1-4 and V is TRBV9; a possible D gene is TRBD1 (6 bases). Germline V gene data show CDR1 as SGDLS and CDR2 as YYNGEE. There are 14 residues in the CDR3. V was pared by 0 bases and J by 4 bases, with 7 bases between. CDR3 bases: TGTGCCAGCAGCGTAGAAGGGGGTAATGAAAAACTGTTTTTT. As protein: CASSVEGGNEKLFF.

The chain's CDR3 is CALTWDHFNEQFF. CDR3 DNA: TGTGCCCTGACCTGGGACCACTTTAATGAGCAGTTCTTC. The V gene is TRBV12-3 or TRBV12-4, the J gene TRBJ2-1; tentatively, D is TRBD1 or TRBD2 (5 bases each). The length of the CDR3 is 13 residues. V lost 11 bases and J 7 bases, leaving 18 bases between the germline ends.

This clonotype has more than one count but fewer than ten. The chain combines TRBV2 with TRBJ2-7; 8 nucleotides agree with TRBD1. V gave up 5 bases and J gave up 4 bases; unmatched junction bases: 7. In germline, CDR1 is SNHLY, CDR2 FYNNEI. This CDR3 region has 14 residues. The CDR3 DNA is TGTGCCAGCAGTAGACAGGGGACCGTTTACGAGCAGTACTTC. Translating it yields CASSRQGTVYEQYF.

This clonotype was observed a handful of times. This chain uses TRBV11-2 with TRBJ2-2; D possibly corresponds to TRBD2 (7 bases). The CDR3 sequence is 18 residues long. In germline, CDR1 is SGHAT, CDR2 FQNNGV. V was trimmed by 4 bases and J by 2 bases, leaving 20 bases between them. The CDR3 reads CASSYLRGPSLNTGELFF. Here the CDR3 DNA reads TGTGCCAGCAGCTACCTGCGGGGGCCTTCTTTAAACACCGGGGAGCTGTTTTTT.

The genes are TRBV7-2 and TRBJ1-2; maybe TRBD1 (6 bases). The CDR3 loop spans 13 amino acids. Trimming cost V 4 bases and J 7 bases, with 13 bases left between them. Germline-derived CDR1 and CDR2 are SGHTA and FQGNSA. CDR3 loop: CASSYTTGSGYTF. For the CDR3, the DNA is TGTGCCAGCAGCTATACGACAGGTAGTGGCTACACCTTC.

This chain joins TRBV12-5 and TRBJ2-7, with 9 bases that match TRBD2. This CDR3 has 16 residues. The germline V gene has CDR1 LGHNT and CDR2 FRNRAP. The V segment lost 7 bases and the J segment 5 bases; nucleotides outside the gene matches: 15. The CDR3 loop reads CASAPLLSGSPHEQYF. The DNA of the CDR3 is TGTGCTAGTGCCCCACTTCTTAGCGGGAGCCCCCACGAGCAGTACTTC.

The table lists this clonotype with a count of one. This chain uses TRBV4-1 with TRBJ2-3, with 7 bases aligning to TRBD2. Germline CDR1 MGHRA, CDR2 YSYEKL. This CDR3 region has 16 residues. V lost 1 base, J lost 4 bases, and 8 bases stayed unmatched. The CDR3 region is CASSQVWTSYADTQYF. For the CDR3, the DNA is TGCGCCAGCAGCCAAGTTTGGACTAGTTACGCAGATACGCAGTATTTT.

This chain connects TRBV5-1 to TRBJ1-2; 7 positions agree with TRBD1. Germline trimming cut 3 bases from V and 1 base from J; bases unmatched to any gene: 6. The CDR3 extends over 15 amino acids. Germline values: CDR1 SGHRS, CDR2 YFSETQ. The CDR3 region has the DNA TGCGCCAGCAGCTCTCAGACAGGGATTAACTATGGCTACACCTTC. This encodes CASSSQTGINYGYTF.

This clonotype was picked up a small number of times. The V call is TRBV24-1, the J call TRBJ2-5; 7 bases line up with TRBD1. The trim removed 4 bases at V and 1 base at J, leaving 14 bases unmatched. The germline CDR1 and CDR2 sequences are KGHDR and SFDVKD. The CDR3 is made up of 18 amino acids. CDR3 in amino acids: CATSDSKQGPSFQETQYF. The CDR3 DNA reads as TGTGCCACCAGTGACTCAAAACAGGGGCCCTCCTTCCAAGAGACCCAGTACTTC.

This sequence joins TRBV24-1 and TRBJ2-2; D is unclear. The germline V and J ends were trimmed by 9 bases and 1 base, with 11 bases remaining between them. There are 14 residues in the CDR3. Germline V lookup: CDR1 KGHDR, CDR2 SFDVKD. The CDR3 loop reads CATARGMNTGELFF. CDR3 nucleotide sequence: TGTGCCACCGCCCGTGGGATGAACACCGGGGAGCTGTTTTTT.

This clonotype occurred a few times. The J gene is TRBJ2-7, the V gene TRBV6-5; 8 bases fit TRBD1. Germline CDR1 is MNHEY and CDR2 is SVGAGI. J lost 6 bases, V lost 4 bases, and 5 bases had no gene match. The CDR3 has 13 residues. In DNA, the CDR3 is TGTGCCAGCAGTTCAGGGGGCCGGAGCGAGCAGTACTTC. Residues: CASSSGGRSEQYF.